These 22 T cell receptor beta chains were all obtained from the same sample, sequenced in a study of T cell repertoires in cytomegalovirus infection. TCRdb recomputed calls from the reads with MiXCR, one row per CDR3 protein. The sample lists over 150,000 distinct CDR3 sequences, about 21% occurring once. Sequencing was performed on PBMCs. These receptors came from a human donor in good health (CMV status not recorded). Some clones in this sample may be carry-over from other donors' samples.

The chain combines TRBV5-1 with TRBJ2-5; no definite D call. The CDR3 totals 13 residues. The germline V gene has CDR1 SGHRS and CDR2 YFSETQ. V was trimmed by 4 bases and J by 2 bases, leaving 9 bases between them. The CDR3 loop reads CASSINGQETQYF. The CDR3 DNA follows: TGCGCCAGCAGCATAAACGGTCAAGAGACCCAGTACTTC. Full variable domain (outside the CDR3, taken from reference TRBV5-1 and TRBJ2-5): KAGVTQTPRYLIKTRGQQVTLSCSPISGHRSVSWYQQTPGQGLQFLFEYFSETQRNKGNFPGRFSGRQFSNSRSEMNVSTLELGDSALYLCASSINGQETQYFGPGTRLLVL.

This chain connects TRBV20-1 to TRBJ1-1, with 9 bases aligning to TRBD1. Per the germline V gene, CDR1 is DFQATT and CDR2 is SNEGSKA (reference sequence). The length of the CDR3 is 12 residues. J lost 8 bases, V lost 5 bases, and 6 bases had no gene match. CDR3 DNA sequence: TGCAGTGCTGGAGGGGACAGGGAGGAAGCTTTCTTT. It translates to CSAGGDREEAFF.

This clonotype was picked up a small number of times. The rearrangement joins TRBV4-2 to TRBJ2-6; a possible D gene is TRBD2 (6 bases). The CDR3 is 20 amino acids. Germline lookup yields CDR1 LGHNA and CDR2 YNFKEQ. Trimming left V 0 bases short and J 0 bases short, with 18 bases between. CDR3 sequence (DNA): TGTGCCAGCAGCCAAGATAGTCTTGGTCCGGGACTCTCTGGGGCCAACGTCCTGACTTTC. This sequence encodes CASSQDSLGPGLSGANVLTF.

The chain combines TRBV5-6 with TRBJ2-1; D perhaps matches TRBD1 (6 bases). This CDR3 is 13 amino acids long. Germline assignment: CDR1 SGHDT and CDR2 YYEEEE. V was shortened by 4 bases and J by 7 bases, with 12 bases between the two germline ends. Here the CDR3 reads CASSLGTTNEQFF. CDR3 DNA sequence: TGTGCCAGCAGCCTCGGGACAACAAATGAGCAGTTCTTC.

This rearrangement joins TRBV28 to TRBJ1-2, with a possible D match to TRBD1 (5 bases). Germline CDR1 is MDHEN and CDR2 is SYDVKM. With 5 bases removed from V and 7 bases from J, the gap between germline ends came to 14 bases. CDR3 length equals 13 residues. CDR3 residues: CASSNSGLPGYTF. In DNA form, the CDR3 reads TGTGCCAGCAGTAACTCGGGACTTCCTGGCTACACCTTC.

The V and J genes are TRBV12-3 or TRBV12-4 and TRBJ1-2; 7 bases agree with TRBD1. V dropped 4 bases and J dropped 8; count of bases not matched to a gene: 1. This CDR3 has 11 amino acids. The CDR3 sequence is CASSYRGGYTF. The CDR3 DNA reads TGTGCCAGCAGTTACAGGGGCGGCTACACCTTC.

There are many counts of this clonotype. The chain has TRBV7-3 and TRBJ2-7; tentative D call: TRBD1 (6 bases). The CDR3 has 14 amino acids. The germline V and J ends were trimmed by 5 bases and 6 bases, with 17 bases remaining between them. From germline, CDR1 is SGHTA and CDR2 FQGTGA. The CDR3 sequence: CASSPGGDGAEQYF. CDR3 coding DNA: TGTGCCAGCAGCCCTGGGGGCGACGGAGCCGAGCAGTACTTC. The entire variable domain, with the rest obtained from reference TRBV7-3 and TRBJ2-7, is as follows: GAGVSQTPSNKVTEKGKYVELRCDPISGHTALYWYRQSLGQGPEFLIYFQGTGAADDSGLPNDRFFAVRPEGSVSTLKIQRTERGDSAVYLCASSPGGDGAEQYFGPGTRLTVT.

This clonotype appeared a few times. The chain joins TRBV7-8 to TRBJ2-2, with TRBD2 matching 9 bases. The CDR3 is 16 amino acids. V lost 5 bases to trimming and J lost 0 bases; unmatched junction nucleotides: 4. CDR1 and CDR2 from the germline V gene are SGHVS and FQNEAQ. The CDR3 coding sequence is TGTGCCAGCAGCACTAGCGGGCAGGCGAACACCGGGGAGCTGTTTTTT. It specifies CASSTSGQANTGELFF.

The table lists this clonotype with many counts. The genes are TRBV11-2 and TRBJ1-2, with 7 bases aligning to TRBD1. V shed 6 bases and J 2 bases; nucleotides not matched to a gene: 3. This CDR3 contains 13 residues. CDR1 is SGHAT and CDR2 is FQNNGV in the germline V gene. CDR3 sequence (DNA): TGTGCCAGCAGAAGGACAGGAAACTATGGCTACACCTTC. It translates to CASRRTGNYGYTF.

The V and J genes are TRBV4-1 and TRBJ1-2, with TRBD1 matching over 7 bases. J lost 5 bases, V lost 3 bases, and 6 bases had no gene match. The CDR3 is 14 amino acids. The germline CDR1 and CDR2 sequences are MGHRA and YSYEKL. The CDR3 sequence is CASSHPGQEYGYTF. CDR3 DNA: TGCGCCAGCAGCCATCCCGGACAGGAATATGGCTACACCTTC.

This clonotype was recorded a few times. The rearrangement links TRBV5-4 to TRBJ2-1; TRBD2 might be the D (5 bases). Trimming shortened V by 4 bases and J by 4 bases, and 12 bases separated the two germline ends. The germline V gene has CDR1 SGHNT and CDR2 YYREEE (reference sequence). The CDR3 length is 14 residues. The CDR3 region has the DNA TGTGCCAGCAGCCGTGGAGGCACTTACAATGAGCAGTTCTTC. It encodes CASSRGGTYNEQFF. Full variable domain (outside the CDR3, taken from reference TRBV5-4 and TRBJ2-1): ETGVTQSPTHLIKTRGQQVTLRCSSQSGHNTVSWYQQALGQGPQFIFQYYREEENGRGNFPPRFSGLQFPNYSSELNVNALELDDSALYLCASSRGGTYNEQFFGPGTRLTVL.

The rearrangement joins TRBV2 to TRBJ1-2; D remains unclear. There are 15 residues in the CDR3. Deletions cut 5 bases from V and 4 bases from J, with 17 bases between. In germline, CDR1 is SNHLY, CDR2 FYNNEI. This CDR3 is CASSRQANLSYGYTF. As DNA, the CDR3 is TGTGCCAGCAGTCGGCAGGCCAACCTCAGCTATGGCTACACCTTC. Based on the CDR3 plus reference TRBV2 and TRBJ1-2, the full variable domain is EPEVTQTPSHQVTQMGQEVILRCVPISNHLYFYWYRQILGQKVEFLVSFYNNEISEKSEIFDDQFSVERPDGSNFTLKIRSTKLEDSAMYFCASSRQANLSYGYTFGSGTRLTVV.

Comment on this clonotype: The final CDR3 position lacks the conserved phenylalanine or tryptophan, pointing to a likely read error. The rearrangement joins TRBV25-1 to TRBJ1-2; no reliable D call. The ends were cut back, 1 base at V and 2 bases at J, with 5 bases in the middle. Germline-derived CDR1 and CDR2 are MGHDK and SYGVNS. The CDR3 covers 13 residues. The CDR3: CASSESTNYGYTI. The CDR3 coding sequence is TGTGCCAGCAGTGAATCCACAAACTATGGCTACACCATC.

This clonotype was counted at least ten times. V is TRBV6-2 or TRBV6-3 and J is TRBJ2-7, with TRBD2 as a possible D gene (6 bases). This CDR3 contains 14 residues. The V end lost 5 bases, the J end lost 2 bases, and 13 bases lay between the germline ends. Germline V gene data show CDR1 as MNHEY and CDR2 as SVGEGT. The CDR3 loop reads CASSVAAGTYEQYF. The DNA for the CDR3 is TGTGCCAGCAGTGTCGCTGCGGGAACCTACGAGCAGTACTTC.

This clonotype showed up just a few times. The CDR3 DNA reads TGTGCCAGCAGTGAAAGAGGACAGGGGTTGATGCAGTACTTC. It specifies CASSERGQGLMQYF. The chain employs TRBV25-1 and TRBJ2-7, with TRBD1 matching over 9 bases. Losses at the gene ends were 2 bases for V and 9 bases for J; bases not matched to a gene: 8. Germline V gene lookup returns CDR1 MGHDK and CDR2 SYGVNS. CDR3 length equals 14 residues.

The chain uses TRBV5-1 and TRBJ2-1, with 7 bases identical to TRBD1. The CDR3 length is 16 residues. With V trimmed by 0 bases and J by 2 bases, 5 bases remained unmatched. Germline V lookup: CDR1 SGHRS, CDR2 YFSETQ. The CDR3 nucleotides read TGCGCCAGCAGCTTGGATGGGCAGGGGGCCTACAATGAGCAGTTCTTC. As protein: CASSLDGQGAYNEQFF.

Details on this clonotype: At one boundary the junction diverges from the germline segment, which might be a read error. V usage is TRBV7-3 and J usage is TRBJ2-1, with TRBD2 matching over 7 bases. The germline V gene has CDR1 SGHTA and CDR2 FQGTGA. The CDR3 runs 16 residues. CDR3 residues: CASSSISGGDYTEQFF. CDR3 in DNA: TGTGCCAGCAGCTCGATTAGTGGGGGGGATTACACTGAGCAGTTCTTC.

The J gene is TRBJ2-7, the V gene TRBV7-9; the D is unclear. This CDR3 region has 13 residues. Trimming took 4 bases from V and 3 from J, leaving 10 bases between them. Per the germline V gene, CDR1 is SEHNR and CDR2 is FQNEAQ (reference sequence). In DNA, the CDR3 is TGTGCCAGCAGCTCTCAGGCCGACTACGAGCAGTACTTC. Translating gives CASSSQADYEQYF.

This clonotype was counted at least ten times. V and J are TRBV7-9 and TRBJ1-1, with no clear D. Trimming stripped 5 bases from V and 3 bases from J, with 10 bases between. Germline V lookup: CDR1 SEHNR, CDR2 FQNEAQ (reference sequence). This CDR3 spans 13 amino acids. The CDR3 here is CASSQGSDTEAFF. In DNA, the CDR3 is TGTGCCAGCAGCCAAGGGTCGGACACTGAAGCTTTCTTT.

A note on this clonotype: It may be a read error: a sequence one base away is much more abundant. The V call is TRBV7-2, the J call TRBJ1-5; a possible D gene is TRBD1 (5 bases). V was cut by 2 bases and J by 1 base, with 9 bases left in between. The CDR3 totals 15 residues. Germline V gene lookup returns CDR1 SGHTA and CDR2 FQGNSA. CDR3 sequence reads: CASSLIGDSNQPQHF. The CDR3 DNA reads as TGTGCCAGCAGCTTAATAGGGGACAGCAATCAGCCCCAGCATTTT.

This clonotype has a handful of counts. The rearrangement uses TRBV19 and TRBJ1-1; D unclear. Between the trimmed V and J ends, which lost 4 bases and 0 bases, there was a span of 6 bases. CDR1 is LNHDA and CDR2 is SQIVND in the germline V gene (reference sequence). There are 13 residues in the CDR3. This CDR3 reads CASSKYLNTEAFF. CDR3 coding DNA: TGTGCCAGTAGTAAGTACCTGAACACTGAAGCTTTCTTT.

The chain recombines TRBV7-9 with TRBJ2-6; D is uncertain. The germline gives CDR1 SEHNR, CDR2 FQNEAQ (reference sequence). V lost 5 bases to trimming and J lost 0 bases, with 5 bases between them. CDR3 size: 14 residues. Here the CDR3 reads CASSRISGANVLTF. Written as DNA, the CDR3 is TGTGCCAGCAGCCGGATCTCTGGGGCCAACGTCCTGACTTTC. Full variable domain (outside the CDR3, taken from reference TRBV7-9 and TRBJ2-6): DTGVSQNPRHKITKRGQNVTFRCDPISEHNRLYWYRQTLGQGPEFLTYFQNEAQLEKSRLLSDRFSAERPKGSFSTLEIQRTEQGDSAMYLCASSRISGANVLTFGAGSRLTVL.